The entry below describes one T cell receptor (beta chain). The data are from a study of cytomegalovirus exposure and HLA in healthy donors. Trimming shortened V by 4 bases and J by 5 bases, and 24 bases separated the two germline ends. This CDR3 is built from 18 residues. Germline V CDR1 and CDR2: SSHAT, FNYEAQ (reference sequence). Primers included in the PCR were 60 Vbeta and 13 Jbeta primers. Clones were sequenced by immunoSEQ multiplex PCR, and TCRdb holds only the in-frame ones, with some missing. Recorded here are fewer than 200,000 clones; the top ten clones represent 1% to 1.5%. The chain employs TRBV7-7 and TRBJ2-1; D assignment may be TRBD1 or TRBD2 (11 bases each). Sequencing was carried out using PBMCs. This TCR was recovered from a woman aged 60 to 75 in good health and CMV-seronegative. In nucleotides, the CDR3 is TGTGCCAGCAGCTCAGGACAGGGGGCGACTAGCGGGAACAATGAGCAGTTCTTC. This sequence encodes CASSSGQGATSGNNEQFF. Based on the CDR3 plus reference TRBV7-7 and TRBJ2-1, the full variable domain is GAGVSQSPRYKVTKRGQDVTLRCDPISSHATLYWYQQALGQGPEFLTYFNYEAQPDKSGLPSDRFSAERPEGSISTLTIQRTEQRDSAMYRCASSSGQGATSGNNEQFFGPGTRLTVL.